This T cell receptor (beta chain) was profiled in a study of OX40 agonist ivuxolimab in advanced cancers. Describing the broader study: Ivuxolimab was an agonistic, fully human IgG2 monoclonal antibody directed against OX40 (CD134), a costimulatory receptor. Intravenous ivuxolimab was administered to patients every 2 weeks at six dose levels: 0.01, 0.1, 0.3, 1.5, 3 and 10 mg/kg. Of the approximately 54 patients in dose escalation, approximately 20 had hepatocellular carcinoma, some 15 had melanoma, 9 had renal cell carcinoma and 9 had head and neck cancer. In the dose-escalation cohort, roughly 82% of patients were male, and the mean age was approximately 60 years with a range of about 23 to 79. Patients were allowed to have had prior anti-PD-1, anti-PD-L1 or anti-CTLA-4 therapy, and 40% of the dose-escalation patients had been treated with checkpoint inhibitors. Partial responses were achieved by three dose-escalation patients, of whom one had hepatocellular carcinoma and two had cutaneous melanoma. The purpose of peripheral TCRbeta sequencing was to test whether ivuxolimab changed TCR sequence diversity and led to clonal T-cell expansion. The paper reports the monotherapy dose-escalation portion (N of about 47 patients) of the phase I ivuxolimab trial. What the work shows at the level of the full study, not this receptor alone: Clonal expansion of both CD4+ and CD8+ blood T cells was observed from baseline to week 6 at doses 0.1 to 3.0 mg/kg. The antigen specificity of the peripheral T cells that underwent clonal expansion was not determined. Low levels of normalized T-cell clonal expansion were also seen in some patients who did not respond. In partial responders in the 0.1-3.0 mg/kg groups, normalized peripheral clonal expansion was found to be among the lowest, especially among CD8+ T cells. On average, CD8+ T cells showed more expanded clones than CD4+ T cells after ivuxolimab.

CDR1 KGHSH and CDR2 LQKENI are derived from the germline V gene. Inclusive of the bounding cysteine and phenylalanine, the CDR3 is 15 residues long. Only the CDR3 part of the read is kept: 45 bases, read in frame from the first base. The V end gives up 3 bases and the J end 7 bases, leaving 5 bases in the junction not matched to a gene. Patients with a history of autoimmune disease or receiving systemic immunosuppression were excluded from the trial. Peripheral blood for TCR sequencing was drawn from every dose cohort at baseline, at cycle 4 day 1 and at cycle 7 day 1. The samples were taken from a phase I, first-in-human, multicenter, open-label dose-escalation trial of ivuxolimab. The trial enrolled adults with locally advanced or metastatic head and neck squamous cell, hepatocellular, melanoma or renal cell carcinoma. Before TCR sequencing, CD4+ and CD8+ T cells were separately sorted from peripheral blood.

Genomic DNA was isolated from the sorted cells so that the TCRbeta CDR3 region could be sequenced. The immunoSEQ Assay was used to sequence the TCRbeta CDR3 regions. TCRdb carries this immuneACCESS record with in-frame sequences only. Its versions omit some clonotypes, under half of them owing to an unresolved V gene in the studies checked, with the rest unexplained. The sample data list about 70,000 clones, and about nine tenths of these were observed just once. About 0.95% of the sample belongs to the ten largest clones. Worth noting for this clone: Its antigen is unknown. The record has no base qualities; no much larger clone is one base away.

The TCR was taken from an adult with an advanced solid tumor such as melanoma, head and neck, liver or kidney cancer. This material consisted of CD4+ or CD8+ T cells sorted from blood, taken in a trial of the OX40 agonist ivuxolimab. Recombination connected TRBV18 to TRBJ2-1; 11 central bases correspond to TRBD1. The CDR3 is CASSPGTGGRNEQFF. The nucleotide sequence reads TGTGCCAGCTCACCGGGGACAGGGGGTAGAAATGAGCAGTTCTTC.